The 3 T cell receptor beta chains below all came from one sample that was sequenced in a study of graft-versus-host responses after intestinal transplantation (dated by TCRdb to the early 2020s). Their antigen targets remain unknown. To prepare the library, the immunoSEQ multiplex PCR assay was applied. Imported from immuneACCESS, the table was reduced by TCRdb to in-frame sequences with V and J called. These copies leave out some clones; in studies compared against another copy, an unresolved V gene accounts for under half, and the cause of the remainder is not known. For this sample there are 78,000 or so clones; 87% appear just once. Of the sample, around 8.6% is held by the ten largest clones. In light of the paper, this sample's time point label describes: cells obtained before transplantation from donor or recipient. This sample comprised unstimulated CD8+ T cells sorted from spleen or lymph node cells, obtained before transplant. Source of these receptors: a human donor who was the organ donor for an intestinal transplant.

This chain connects TRBV6-1 to TRBJ1-5, with D possibly TRBD1 on 5 matching bases. Germline V gene data show CDR1 as MNHNS and CDR2 as SASEGT. V lost 6 bases and J 5 bases, leaving 14 bases between the germline ends. The CDR3 sequence is 14 residues long. The CDR3 bases are TGTGCCAGCAGGTCATTCAGGGCCCATCAGCCCCAGCATTTT. Translated, it gives CASRSFRAHQPQHF.

V usage is TRBV4-1 and J usage is TRBJ2-3; D remains unclear. The V and J ends lost 0 bases and 1 base respectively, with 5 bases between them. This CDR3 has 14 residues. CDR1 MGHRA and CDR2 YSYEKL come from the germline V gene. The CDR3: CASSQDLGTDTQYF. The CDR3 region has the DNA TGCGCCAGCAGCCAAGATCTGGGCACAGATACGCAGTATTTT.

The chain recombines TRBV12-1 with TRBJ1-5; TRBD1, the D gene given by the table, was not confirmed from the DNA. TRBV12-1 has pseudogene status. The CDR3 loop spans 19 amino acids. The DNA for the CDR3 is TGTGCCAGCAGCTACCGCCCCGGACAGGGCACTTATAGCAATCAGCCCCAGCATTTT. Translation: CASSYRPGQGTYSNQPQHF.